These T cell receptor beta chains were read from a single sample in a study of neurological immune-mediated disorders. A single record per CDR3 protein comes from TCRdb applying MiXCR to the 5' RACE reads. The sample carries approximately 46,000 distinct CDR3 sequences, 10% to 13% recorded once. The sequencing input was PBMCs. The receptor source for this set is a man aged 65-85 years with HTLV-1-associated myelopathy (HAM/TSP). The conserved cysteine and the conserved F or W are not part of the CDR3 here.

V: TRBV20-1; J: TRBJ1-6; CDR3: SARRSPLH
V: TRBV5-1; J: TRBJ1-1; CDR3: ASSLTSQMNTEAF
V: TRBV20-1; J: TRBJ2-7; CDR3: SATWPASGNKREQY
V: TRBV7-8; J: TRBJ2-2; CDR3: ASSPWERNTGELF
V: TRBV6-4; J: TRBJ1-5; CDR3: ASSDRDHQPQH
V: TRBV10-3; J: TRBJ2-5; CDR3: AISDYVETQY
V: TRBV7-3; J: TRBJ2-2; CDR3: ASSPTRLGELF
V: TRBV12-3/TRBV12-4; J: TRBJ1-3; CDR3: ASSFYTSSGNTIY
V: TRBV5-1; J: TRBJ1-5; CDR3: ASSLSTGGSQPQH
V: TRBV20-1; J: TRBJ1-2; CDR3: SAPRDRGGYGYT
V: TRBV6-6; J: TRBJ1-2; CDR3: ASSRGQGSNYGYT
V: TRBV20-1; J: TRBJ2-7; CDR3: SGGLTEQY
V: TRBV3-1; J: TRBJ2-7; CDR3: ASSQAPPGQGSHEQY
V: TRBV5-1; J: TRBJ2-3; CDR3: AISPPDLEGGPNTQY
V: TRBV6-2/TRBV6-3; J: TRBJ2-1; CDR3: ASRGAGLAGEQF
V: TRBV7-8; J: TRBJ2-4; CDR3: ALGAKNIQY
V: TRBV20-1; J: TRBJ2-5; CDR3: SARSQPTSGTRETQY
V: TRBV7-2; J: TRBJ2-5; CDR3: ASSQVQETQY
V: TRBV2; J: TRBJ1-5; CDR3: ASKVEYSNQPQH
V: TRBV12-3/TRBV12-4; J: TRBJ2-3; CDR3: ASKGTSGPDTQY
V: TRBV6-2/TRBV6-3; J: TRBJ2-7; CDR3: ASSYKGPRRWYEQY
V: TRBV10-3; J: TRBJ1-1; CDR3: AMKVGRMNTEAF
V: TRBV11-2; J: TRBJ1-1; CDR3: ASSPGDPLVTEAF
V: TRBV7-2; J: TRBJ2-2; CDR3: ASSPHAGELF